Listed here are 3 T cell receptor beta chains from one sample, sequenced in a study of blood T cell repertoires in COVID-19. Generated by immunoSEQ multiplex PCR, the TCRdb table keeps only in-frame clones and is missing some. This sample has fewer than 90,000 clones, with 80% found just once. The sample taken for sequencing was peripheral blood. Receptors originate from an elderly woman with acute or convalescent COVID-19.

J is TRBJ2-5 and V is TRBV19; perhaps TRBD1 as D (6 bases). Looked up from germline, CDR1 is LNHDA and CDR2 is SQIVND (reference sequence). V was shortened by 4 bases and J by 3 bases, with 18 bases between the two germline ends. The CDR3 is 16 amino acids. The CDR3 reads CASSRGVGGTEETQYF. Written as DNA, the CDR3 is TGTGCCAGTAGTAGAGGAGTTGGGGGCACAGAAGAGACCCAGTACTTC. The full variable domain, completed using reference TRBV19 and TRBJ2-5, is DGGITQSPKYLFRKEGQNVTLSCEQNLNHDAMYWYRQDPGQGLRLIYYSQIVNDFQKGDIAEGYSVSREKKESFPLTVTSAQKNPTAFYLCASSRGVGGTEETQYFGPGTRLLVL.

The chain is built from TRBV18 and TRBJ1-2; no clear D. V lost 0 bases and J lost 1, with 9 bases in between. Germline lookup yields CDR1 KGHSH and CDR2 LQKENI. The CDR3 is made up of 15 amino acids. The CDR3 loop is CASSPPVFYNYGYTF. CDR3 nucleotide sequence: TGTGCCAGCTCACCACCGGTTTTCTATAACTATGGCTACACCTTC.

The V call is TRBV5-4, the J call TRBJ1-2; 9 nucleotides match TRBD1. Trimming at V came to 3 bases and at J to 8 bases, leaving 5 bases not matched to a gene. This CDR3 comprises 13 residues. Germline V lookup: CDR1 SGHNT, CDR2 YYREEE (reference sequence). The CDR3 nucleotides are TGTGCCAGCAGCTCCCGGGACAGGGCGGGCTACACCTTC. This encodes CASSSRDRAGYTF. Full variable domain (rest looked up from reference TRBV5-4 and TRBJ1-2): ETGVTQSPTHLIKTRGQQVTLRCSSQSGHNTVSWYQQALGQGPQFIFQYYREEENGRGNFPPRFSGLQFPNYSSELNVNALELDDSALYLCASSSRDRAGYTFGSGTRLTVV.